This TCR beta chain was sequenced for a study of blood T cell repertoires in COVID-19 (dated by TCRdb to between 2020 and 2021). In the study overall: Samples covering the acute and convalescent phases of COVID-19 were provided by collaborators in the United States, Italy and Spain. A freely available public database, intended as a resource for researchers studying the immune response to SARS-CoV-2, is where the repertoires were released. Deeply sampled blood TCRbeta repertoires from subjects exposed to, actively infected with, or recovered from COVID-19 were included in the dataset. A de-identified subject ID, COVID-19 status, age in years and sex were almost always included in the sample metadata. HLA class I and class II types, where available, came from metadata supplied by the sample provider rather than from assay-based typing. The samples were drawn from two sources: the first 160 participants of the ongoing ImmuneRACE study, and 1,000 to 1,500 subjects contributed by 6 global collaborators. The prospective study material was composed of cDNA or gDNA derived from T cells, B-cell-depleted T cells, or PBMCs. The paper as a whole reports these results and caveats: The amount of clinical and demographic metadata varied by source and participant and was provided uncurated.

One collaborating source in Seattle enrolled patients during active infection and followed them longitudinally through the course of disease. Whole blood was collected in K2EDTA tubes by collaborating institutions according to the institutions' own protocols. For TCRbeta analysis, collaborators shipped samples in one of three forms: frozen whole blood, isolated PBMCs, or DNA extracted from either of those sample types. TCRbeta CDR3 regions were amplified from genomic DNA by means of the immunoSEQ Assay, a bias-controlled multiplex PCR. Per the original workflow: The number of nucleated cells in each sample was estimated from the amplification of reference gene primers within the assay. To quantify the absolute abundance of each unique TCRbeta CDR3 rearrangement, sequence reads were collapsed and filtered. For each sample, productive Simpson clonality was calculated as the square root of Simpson's diversity index over productive rearrangements. This is the immuneACCESS table as TCRdb keeps it, with only in-frame sequences that have V and J called. A part of the clones is gone; compared with another copy, unresolved V genes explain less than half, and the rest is unexplained. The V and J calls and clone size were taken over from that table, and D and trimming were inferred from the DNA. This sample comprises 51,000 or so clones, 65% to 85% of them detected only once. The ten largest clones represent roughly a quarter of the sample.

CDR1 and CDR2, looked up from the germline V gene, are MNHEY and SVGEGT. There are 14 amino acids in the CDR3, from cysteine to phenylalanine inclusive. Only the CDR3 part of the read is kept: 42 bases, read in frame from the first base. V is cut by 6 bases and J by 8 bases, and the space between the germline ends is 19 bases. Notes on this clone: Which antigen it targets is not known. Base qualities are not recorded, but no much larger clone differs from it by a single base.

Sequencing used peripheral blood. The chain joins TRBV6-2 or TRBV6-3 to TRBJ1-2; TRBD1 could be the D gene, as 5 bases match. The clonotype comes from a woman older than 75 with COVID-19, enrolled during active disease. CDR3 reads: CASSPSTGTYGYTF. The sequence in DNA is TGTGCCAGCAGCCCGTCTACAGGTACCTACGGCTACACCTTC.